These T cell receptor beta chains were read from a single sample in a study of blood T cell repertoires in COVID-19. Sequencing was performed with immunoSEQ multiplex PCR; in TCRdb, only in-frame clones are kept and a portion is missing. Among roughly 120,000 clones listed, 60% to 85% were seen once. The specimen sequenced was peripheral blood. Receptors were obtained from a man between 70 and 80 years old with acute or convalescent COVID-19. The CDR3 runs from the conserved cysteine through the conserved F or W.

>TRBV6-6|12
CASSSSTGELFF
>TRBV5-1|14
CASSLVAGEETQYF
>TRBV28|14
CASSARSSSPGYTF
>TRBV12-5|14
CASAGGNSGNTIYF
>TRBV30|15
CAWSSGQPSNYGYTF
>TRBV12-3/TRBV12-4|12
CASSLGRGGQYF
>TRBV4-3|14
CASSHWDRAHEQYF
>TRBV15|15
CATSRDWGVGQPQHF
>TRBV7-6|19
CASSFRVEPGGGLTYEQYF
>TRBV6-2/TRBV6-3|15
CASSSATGVHTEAFF
>TRBV9|14
CASSGTRDIHIQYF
>TRBV5-4|17
CASSLVLLPRYNSPLHF
>TRBV9|13
CASSADPRDEQYF
>TRBV6-2/TRBV6-3|14
CASSLIDMNTEAFF
>TRBV5-6|14
CASSSWTGTSPLHF
>TRBV5-1|14
CASSLGGGNYGYTF
>TRBV5-1|19
CASSLDSGGLPSGANVLTF
>TRBV5-1|14
CASSSANLNTEAFF
>TRBV18|15
CASPIKGMNTGELFF
>TRBV6-1|15
CASSEGLAGDNEQFF
>TRBV28|14
CASSLREGTDTQYF
>TRBV5-1|16
CASSTSGTSGGYEQYF
>TRBV4-3|16
CASSQFRQGTNEKLFF
>TRBV6-5|13
CASGGGVDTEAFF